The sequence of this T cell receptor (beta chain) was determined in a study of cytomegalovirus exposure and HLA in healthy donors. Findings and caveats of the study: Versus the roughly 670-donor mean, an Asian-associated ancestry cluster reportedly showed fewer N-insertions in a later analysis. Among the sequence variants, a highly shared cluster was likely an artifact of sequencing.

Notes on this clone: Its antigen remains unknown. The junction does not match germline at one end; this may be a read error.

The CDR3 sequence is 14 residues long. Germline CDR1 reads SSHAT; CDR2 reads FNYEAQ (reference sequence). PCR was performed using 60 Vbeta and 13 Jbeta primers. Assay used: immunoSEQ multiplex PCR; TCRdb lists only in-frame clones, some missing. The table includes about 150,000 clones, 79% detected once. Sequences were obtained from PBMCs. This receptor was taken from a man in his forties or fifties in good health and CMV-seropositive. V and J are TRBV7-7 and TRBJ2-7; TRBD1 aligns across 12 bases. CDR3 nucleotide sequence: TGTGCTAGCAGCACGGGACAGGGGGCGGGCGAGCAGTACTTC. Its translation is CASSTGQGAGEQYF.